Detailed here is one TCR beta chain. This sample is part of a study of CD8 T cells in Susac syndrome. In germline, CDR1 is SGHDN, CDR2 FVKESK. The CDR3 loop spans 15 amino acids. The junction had 6 bases not matched to a gene; V was cut back by 2 bases and J by 9 bases. Reverse transcription of roughly 0.5 to 1 ug RNA was performed with random hexamers. From the immunoSEQ multiplex PCR reads, TCRdb called clonotypes with MiXCR, one entry per CDR3 protein. The table includes around 200,000 distinct CDR3 sequences, approximately 95% detected once. The origin of this receptor is a human donor with Susac syndrome. This rearrangement joins TRBV14 to TRBJ2-1; 11 bases line up with TRBD2. Sequences were obtained from CD8+ T cells from PBMCs. The CDR3 nucleotides read TGTGCCAGCAGCCAACTTAGCGGGAGGGTTGGTGAGCAGTTCTTC. This translates into CASSQLSGRVGEQFF. Together with reference TRBV14 and TRBJ2-1, the CDR3 gives the full variable domain: EAGVTQFPSHSVIEKGQTVTLRCDPISGHDNLYWYRRVMGKEIKFLLHFVKESKQDESGMPNNRFLAERTGGTYSTLKVQPAELEDSGVYFCASSQLSGRVGEQFFGPGTRLTVL.